This TCR beta chain was documented in a study of graft-versus-host responses after intestinal transplantation. Study-wide context: Recipients across the board were started on anti-thymocyte globulin induction, then kept on tacrolimus and steroids for about three years.

Sequencing was performed with immunoSEQ multiplex PCR; in TCRdb, only in-frame clones are kept and a portion is missing. The sample consists of some 31,000 clones, about 85% of them appearing once. CDR3 length: 13 amino acids. CDR1 is SNHLY, CDR2 FYNNEI, per germline. Between the trimmed V and J ends, which lost 4 bases and 6 bases, there was a span of 9 bases. Notes on the study in general: GvH clones were found in recipient marrow; some appeared first in ileum or blood.

As concerns this clone: As yet, its antigen is unknown.

Source: PBMCs, taken 450 to 460 days after intestinal transplantation. The rearrangement joins TRBV2 to TRBJ2-2, with D uncertain. This TCR was sampled from a human patient who received an intestinal transplant, so some T cells may come from the graft donor. The CDR3 nucleotides are TGTGCCAGCAGTGGATGGGGTTCCGGGGAGCTGTTTTTT. This encodes CASSGWGSGELFF.